This T cell receptor (beta chain) was sequenced during a study of OX40 agonist ivuxolimab in advanced cancers. Overall study context: Patients receiving dose escalation had hepatocellular carcinoma, melanoma, renal cell or head and neck cancer. Findings and limits, study-wide: Doses of 0.1 to 3.0 mg/kg were accompanied by clonal expansion of CD4+ and CD8+ blood T cells by week 6.

Of note for this clone: Its antigen is still unknown.

Using immunoSEQ multiplex PCR, the repertoire was profiled, and TCRdb retains in-frame clones only, with some absent. The data show approximately 30,000 clones, 81% seen once. The CDR3 loop spans 14 amino acids. The germline V gene has CDR1 SGHAT and CDR2 FQNNGV. V was shortened by 3 bases and J by 2 bases, with 9 bases between the two germline ends. The sample in question was CD4+ or CD8+ T cells sorted from blood, obtained in a trial of the OX40 agonist ivuxolimab. This receptor was obtained from an adult with an advanced solid tumor such as melanoma, head and neck, liver or kidney cancer. The chain recombines TRBV11-2 with TRBJ2-3; D possibly corresponds to TRBD2 (6 bases). CDR3 residues: CASSFGTPTDTQYF. CDR3 sequence (DNA): TGTGCCAGCAGCTTCGGGACTCCCACAGATACGCAGTATTTT.